The 23 T cell receptor beta chains below all came from one sample that was sequenced in a study of early T cells in non-severe SARS-CoV-2 infection. TCRdb recomputed calls from the 5' RACE reads with MiXCR, one row per CDR3 protein. The sample contains 90,000 to 100,000 distinct CDR3 sequences, under 15% of which appear only once. The sequenced material came from whole blood. All receptors derive from an adult who was a healthcare worker with PCR-confirmed SARS-CoV-2 infection or an uninfected control (not recorded which).

The table lists this clonotype with many counts. This sequence joins TRBV5-4 and TRBJ1-1; 8 nucleotides match TRBD1. This CDR3 region has 15 residues. The V gene end was trimmed by 4 bases and the J gene end by 0 bases; junction bases not matched to a gene: 5. CDR1 is SGHNT, CDR2 YYREEE, per germline (reference sequence). The CDR3: CASSGNRGMNTEAFF. CDR3 nucleotide sequence: TGTGCCAGCAGCGGAAACAGGGGGATGAACACTGAAGCTTTCTTT.

This clonotype has only a few counts. The chain recombines TRBV4-2 with TRBJ1-2; unclear D gene. CDR1 LGHNA and CDR2 YNFKEQ come from the germline V gene. This CDR3 region has 15 residues. V was cut by 1 base and J by 2 bases, with 11 bases left in between. The CDR3 nucleotides are TGTGCCAGCAGCCAAGGGGAACAGCAGAACTATGGCTACACCTTC. This encodes CASSQGEQQNYGYTF.

The CDR3 region is CASSQVLDSREQYF. The CDR3 nucleotides are TGTGCCAGCAGCCAAGTCCTTGACAGCCGCGAGCAGTACTTC. The rearrangement uses TRBV4-2 and TRBJ2-7; tentative D call: TRBD1 (5 bases). The CDR3 is 14 residues long. Germline V lookup: CDR1 LGHNA, CDR2 YNFKEQ. V was shortened by 1 base and J by 6 bases, with 13 bases between the two germline ends.

The chain combines TRBV12-5 with TRBJ2-1; 8 bases match TRBD2. Looked up from germline, CDR1 is LGHNT and CDR2 is FRNRAP. The CDR3 has 15 residues. V lost 4 bases and J lost 7; bases outside the gene matches: 9. CDR3 region: CASGSTGGARNEQFF. In nucleotides, the CDR3 is TGTGCTAGTGGTTCAACCGGGGGGGCAAGGAATGAGCAGTTCTTC.

The sample holds a few counts of this clonotype. The chain couples TRBV6-2 or TRBV6-3 to TRBJ2-7, with 9 bases fitting TRBD2. The CDR3 sequence is 15 residues long. V dropped 5 bases and J dropped 3; count of bases not matched to a gene: 8. The germline V gene has CDR1 MNHEY and CDR2 SVGEGT. In nucleotides, the CDR3 is TGTGCCAGCAGTCTCGGACTAGCGCCAAGCTACGAGCAGTACTTC. Its translation: CASSLGLAPSYEQYF.

This clonotype was seen ten or more times. This rearrangement joins TRBV3-1 to TRBJ1-1; 7 positions match TRBD1. The CDR3 is made up of 15 amino acids. The V and J ends lost 6 bases and 4 bases, in that order; junction bases with no gene match: 11. Germline CDR1 reads LGHDT; CDR2 reads YNNKEL (reference sequence). The CDR3 loop is CASRTNRGQSTEAFF. The CDR3 DNA sequence: TGTGCCAGCAGGACCAATAGGGGGCAGAGCACTGAAGCTTTCTTT.

The J gene is TRBJ2-3, the V gene TRBV11-2, with D perhaps assigned TRBD1 or TRBD2 (6 bases each). CDR3 size: 15 residues. V lost 7 bases and J lost 3, with 17 bases in between. CDR1 is SGHAT, CDR2 FQNNGV, per germline. The CDR3 reads CASNRGGGWTDTQYF. The CDR3 DNA sequence: TGTGCCAGCAACAGAGGAGGGGGTTGGACAGATACGCAGTATTTT.

This sequence joins TRBV11-2 and TRBJ2-3; D not certain. Germline values: CDR1 SGHAT, CDR2 FQNNGV. V lost 5 bases and J lost 5, with 5 bases in between. The CDR3 is 11 residues long. The CDR3 is CASSRQDTQYF. CDR3 coding DNA: TGTGCCAGCAGCCGCCAAGATACGCAGTATTTT. The full variable domain, completed using reference TRBV11-2 and TRBJ2-3, is EAGVAQSPRYKIIEKRQSVAFWCNPISGHATLYWYQQILGQGPKLLIQFQNNGVVDDSQLPKDRFSAERLKGVDSTLKIQPAKLEDSAVYLCASSRQDTQYFGPGTRLTVL.

The chain has TRBV12-3 or TRBV12-4 and TRBJ1-2, with D unclear. Trimming stripped 3 bases from V and 6 bases from J, with 11 bases between. The CDR3 length is 13 residues. The CDR3 DNA sequence: TGTGCCAGCAGTTTCGGAAGGGAAGATGGCTACACCTTC. It yields the protein CASSFGREDGYTF.

This clonotype has a count of ten or more. The chain is built from TRBV7-3 and TRBJ1-2; D remains unclear. The V and J ends lost 0 bases and 4 bases respectively, with 9 bases between them. This CDR3 comprises 14 residues. Germline values: CDR1 SGHTA, CDR2 FQGTGA. The CDR3 reads CASSLTQAGYGYTF. The CDR3 nucleotides are TGTGCCAGCAGCTTAACGCAGGCGGGCTATGGCTACACCTTC.

The chain recombines TRBV4-3 with TRBJ1-4, with a possible D match to TRBD1 (6 bases). Trimming left V 0 bases short and J 4 bases short, with 18 bases between. From germline, CDR1 is LGHNA and CDR2 YSLEER. The CDR3 sequence is 18 residues long. The CDR3 sequence: CASSQEGGDRRRNEKLFF. Here the CDR3 DNA reads TGCGCCAGCAGCCAAGAGGGGGGAGACAGGCGCCGTAATGAAAAACTGTTTTTT.

V usage is TRBV28 and J usage is TRBJ1-2, with no clear D. The germline V gene encodes CDR1 MDHEN and CDR2 SYDVKM. The V gene lost 7 bases and the J gene lost 4 bases, with 10 bases spanning the gap. The CDR3 consists of 12 residues. DNA of the CDR3: TGTGCCAGCACATGGGGAAGCTATGGCTACACCTTC. This sequence encodes CASTWGSYGYTF.

This clonotype has a count of ten or more. This chain links TRBV5-1 with TRBJ2-5, with D possibly matching TRBD2 (6 bases). Per germline, CDR1 SGHRS and CDR2 YFSETQ. This CDR3 contains 14 residues. Trimming shortened V by 5 bases and J by 2 bases, and 13 bases separated the two germline ends. CDR3 bases: TGCGCCAGCAGAGGAGGGACCATGCAAGAGACCCAGTACTTC. Translating it yields CASRGGTMQETQYF.

The rearrangement uses TRBV29-1 and TRBJ2-2, with 12 nucleotides matching TRBD1. The V gene's germline CDR1 is SQVTM and CDR2 ANQGSEA. Losses at the gene ends were 8 bases for V and 7 bases for J; bases not matched to a gene: 14. The CDR3 runs 16 residues. The chain's CDR3 is CSPGPGQGAQNGELFF. In DNA form, the CDR3 reads TGCAGCCCCGGGCCGGGACAGGGGGCACAGAACGGGGAGCTGTTTTTT.

In its sample, this clonotype was seen a few times. The genes are TRBV7-2 and TRBJ2-3; 13 bases agree with TRBD2. Germline assignment: CDR1 SGHTA and CDR2 FQGNSA. There are 16 residues in the CDR3. The V segment lost 7 bases and the J segment 6 bases; nucleotides outside the gene matches: 10. The CDR3 here is CASTRLAGGQGDTQYF. In DNA form, the CDR3 reads TGTGCCAGCACCCGACTAGCGGGGGGCCAGGGTGATACGCAGTATTTT.

This clonotype was picked up many times. The chain employs TRBV6-1 and TRBJ2-7; tentative D call: TRBD2 (5 bases). Germline CDR1 and CDR2: MNHNS and SASEGT. Trimming removed 5 bases from V and 4 bases from J, with 15 bases in between. This CDR3 is built from 14 residues. The CDR3 loop reads CASSWAHEGYEQYF. In DNA, the CDR3 is TGTGCCAGCAGTTGGGCCCACGAGGGATACGAGCAGTACTTC.

This clonotype was detected many times. The J gene is TRBJ2-4, the V gene TRBV28; tentatively, D is TRBD1 (6 bases). This CDR3 is built from 14 residues. CDR1 is MDHEN, CDR2 SYDVKM, per germline. Trimming took 5 bases from V and 5 from J, leaving 13 bases between them. In DNA form, the CDR3 reads TGTGCCAGCAGTGTTAGGGGGAGACAAAACATTCAGTACTTC. This gives the protein CASSVRGRQNIQYF.

This clonotype was observed at least ten times. The chain links TRBV29-1 to TRBJ1-1; D call uncertain. Germline assignment: CDR1 SQVTM and CDR2 ANQGSEA. V lost 5 bases, J lost 4 bases, and 11 bases lay in between. The CDR3 is made up of 12 amino acids. The CDR3 sequence: CSVIRGGTEAFF. CDR3 bases: TGCAGCGTTATCCGGGGAGGCACTGAAGCTTTCTTT. The variable domain in full, with the rest retrieved from reference TRBV29-1 and TRBJ1-1, is SAVISQKPSRDICQRGTSLTIQCQVDSQVTMMFWYRQQPGQSLTLIATANQGSEATYESGFVIDKFPISRPNLTFSTLTVSNMSPEDSSIYLCSVIRGGTEAFFGQGTRLTVV.

This clonotype was seen a handful of times. This chain connects TRBV29-1 to TRBJ2-3; D tentatively reads TRBD1 or TRBD2 (6 bases each). V lost 4 bases and J 4 bases, leaving 21 bases between the germline ends. Germline-derived CDR1 and CDR2 are SQVTM and ANQGSEA. The CDR3 runs to 16 residues. The CDR3 nucleotides read TGCAGCGTTGTCGGCGGGACCAAGGGGGGTCCAGATACGCAGTATTTT. This sequence encodes CSVVGGTKGGPDTQYF.

The chain is built from TRBV2 and TRBJ2-7, with D hard to call. The germline V gene encodes CDR1 SNHLY and CDR2 FYNNEI. The CDR3 runs to 11 residues. V was pared by 5 bases and J by 7 bases, with 9 bases between. The CDR3 DNA reads as TGTGCCAGCAGTAGACTGGGGGAGCAGTACTTC. Amino acids: CASSRLGEQYF.

This clonotype was counted a few times. The rearrangement uses TRBV6-5 and TRBJ1-4; D may be TRBD1 (5 bases). CDR3 size: 15 residues. Trimming pared 8 bases from V and 6 bases from J, leaving 19 bases between. From germline, CDR1 is MNHEY and CDR2 SVGAGI. The CDR3 loop is CASADVRAGYEKLFF. The CDR3 nucleotides read TGTGCCAGCGCGGATGTTAGGGCAGGGTATGAAAAACTGTTTTTT.

In this sample, this clonotype turned up many times. The genes are TRBV15 and TRBJ1-4; TRBD1 is a possible D gene (6 bases). Germline V gene data show CDR1 as LNHNV and CDR2 as YYDKDF (reference sequence). The V and J ends lost 3 bases and 3 bases respectively, with 11 bases between them. The CDR3 has 15 residues. The CDR3 DNA reads as TGTGCCACCAGCAGGACCAGACAGGCTAATGAAAAACTGTTTTTT. Residues: CATSRTRQANEKLFF. Drawing the rest from reference TRBV15 and TRBJ1-4, the complete variable domain is DAMVIQNPRYQVTQFGKPVTLSCSQTLNHNVMYWYQQKSSQAPKLLFHYYDKDFNNEADTPDNFQSRRPNTSFCFLDIRSPGLGDTAMYLCATSRTRQANEKLFFGSGTQLSVL.

This clonotype was observed many times. This chain joins TRBV7-2 and TRBJ2-3, with D tentatively TRBD1 or TRBD2 (6 bases each). Germline V CDR1 and CDR2: SGHTA, FQGNSA. The V and J ends lost 5 bases and 2 bases respectively, with 17 bases between them. The CDR3 covers 16 residues. The CDR3 nucleotides read TGTGCCAGCAGCCCCCGAGGGGGGTCTTCCACAGATACGCAGTATTTT. This encodes CASSPRGGSSTDTQYF.